Listed below are T cell receptor beta chains from one sample, sequenced in a study of T cell repertoires in ileal Crohn's disease. Libraries were prepared by immunoSEQ multiplex PCR; TCRdb keeps only in-frame clonotypes and omits some of them. This table has under 9,000 clones, roughly 74% appearing once. Sequencing was carried out using ileal tissue. Every receptor here comes from an adult with Crohn's disease. Both conserved end residues are part of each CDR3. The D gene is left open where the match is weak. Some rows mark clone size as missing; the rest say once, few, many or name a class of expanded clone.

D gene,J gene,clone size,V gene,CDR3 DNA,CDR3 protein
NA,TRBJ2-3,NA,TRBV2,TGTGCCAGCAGTGAGGACGCAGCGGTTACTAGCACAGATACGCAGTATTTT,CASSEDAAVTSTDTQYF
TRBD1,TRBJ1-1,NA,TRBV6-5,TGTGCCAGCAGTACGACAGGGGGCGCGAACACTGAAGCTTTCTTT,CASSTTGGANTEAFF
TRBD1,TRBJ1-2,medium-sized,TRBV7-3,TGTGCCAGCAGCGGGTCAGGGACAGGGAAGAATGGCTACACCTTC,CASSGSGTGKNGYTF
TRBD1,TRBJ1-2,NA,TRBV9,TGTGCCAGCAGCGTACGGCAGGGGGCGCGTGGCTACACCTTC,CASSVRQGARGYTF
NA,TRBJ2-2,NA,TRBV5-1,TGCGCCAGCAGCCGTTATTACCTCAGGGTCCCCCAACGGGCCGGGGAGCTGTTTTTT,CASSRYYLRVPQRAGELFF
NA,TRBJ1-2,NA,TRBV20-1,TGCAGTGCTACGGGGGGCGTTGGCTACACCTTC,CSATGGVGYTF
NA,TRBJ1-2,NA,TRBV2,TGTGCCAGCAGTGCGCTACTTAGCCCTAACTATGGCTACACCTTC,CASSALLSPNYGYTF
TRBD2,TRBJ2-2,NA,TRBV9,TGTGCCAGCAGCGTAGTGATAGCGGGGGGGCCGAACACCGGGGAGCTGTTTTTT,CASSVVIAGGPNTGELFF
TRBD2,TRBJ2-5,once,TRBV30,TGTGCCTGGAGTGTACGAGGGCTAGCGGGGGGTACAGAGACCCAGTACTTC,CAWSVRGLAGGTETQYF
TRBD1,TRBJ2-2,NA,TRBV19,TGTGCCAGTAGTCTAGGGCAGGGGGCGGGCACCGGGGAGCTGTTTTTT,CASSLGQGAGTGELFF
NA,TRBJ2-3,few,TRBV18,TGTGCCAGCTCATCCCAGGGGCGCACAGATACGCAGTATTTT,CASSSQGRTDTQYF
TRBD1,TRBJ1-1,medium-sized,TRBV7-9,TGTGCCAGCAGCTTAGTCAGGAGGGCAGGGGGTTCCACTGAAGCTTTCTTT,CASSLVRRAGGSTEAFF
TRBD1,TRBJ1-5,NA,TRBV28,TGTGCCAGCAGTTTAAGAGCGACAGGGCGATTTGATCAGCCCCAGCATTTT,CASSLRATGRFDQPQHF
TRBD1,TRBJ2-2,NA,TRBV11-3,TGTGCCAGCAGCTTGACAGGGCTCACCGGGGAGCTGTTTTTT,CASSLTGLTGELFF
TRBD1,TRBJ2-7,NA,TRBV7-9,TGTGCCCTGACCCCCCAGGGGGCTTGGGACGAGCAGTACTTC,CALTPQGAWDEQYF
TRBD1,TRBJ2-7,once,TRBV2,TGTGCCAACAGGGACAGCTACGAGCAGTACTTC,CANRDSYEQYF
TRBD1,TRBJ1-2,once,TRBV5-1,TGCGCCATTTCGACAGGGGGCGACTATGGCTACACCTTC,CAISTGGDYGYTF
NA,TRBJ1-2,NA,TRBV7-8,TGTGCCAGCAGCTTAGTCTTTACAAGTGGCTATGGCTACACCTTC,CASSLVFTSGYGYTF
NA,TRBJ1-5,NA,TRBV6-4,TGTGCCAGCAGCCTGGACAGTAGCAATCAGCCCCAGCATTTT,CASSLDSSNQPQHF
TRBD1,TRBJ1-6,NA,TRBV6-4,TGTGCCAGCAGTCCCTGGACAGGCCGTTCACCCCTCCACTTT,CASSPWTGRSPLHF
TRBD2,TRBJ2-5,few,TRBV9,TGTGCCAGCAGCGGCCTTAGCGGGGGCCCCCAAGAGACCCAGTACTTC,CASSGLSGGPQETQYF
TRBD1,TRBJ2-7,medium-sized,TRBV6-1,TGTGCCAGCAGATTCAGACAGGGGACCTACGAGCAGTACTTC,CASRFRQGTYEQYF
NA,TRBJ2-7,NA,TRBV5-4,TGTGCCAGCAGCTGGTCACAGGGCTCCTCCTACGAGCAGTACTTC,CASSWSQGSSYEQYF
NA,TRBJ1-5,NA,TRBV7-2,TGTGCCAGCAGCCATAGCCTTTATAGCAATCAGCCCCAGCATTTT,CASSHSLYSNQPQHF